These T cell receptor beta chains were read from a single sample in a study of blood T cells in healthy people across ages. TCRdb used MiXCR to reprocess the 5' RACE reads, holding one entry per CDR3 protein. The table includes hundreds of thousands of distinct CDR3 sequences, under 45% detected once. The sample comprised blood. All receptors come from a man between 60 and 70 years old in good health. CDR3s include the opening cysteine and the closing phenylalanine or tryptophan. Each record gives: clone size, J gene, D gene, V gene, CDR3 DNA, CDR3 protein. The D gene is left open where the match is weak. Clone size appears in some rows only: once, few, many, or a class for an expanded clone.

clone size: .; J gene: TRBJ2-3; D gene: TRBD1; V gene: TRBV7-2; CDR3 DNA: TGTGCCAGCAGCTTGACCGACAGGGTATATTCTGATAGCACAGATACGCAGTATTTT; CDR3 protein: CASSLTDRVYSDSTDTQYF
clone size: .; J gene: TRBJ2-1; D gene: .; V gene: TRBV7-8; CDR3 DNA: TGTGCCAGCACGCTGGGACGTGATGAGCAGTTCTTC; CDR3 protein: CASTLGRDEQFF
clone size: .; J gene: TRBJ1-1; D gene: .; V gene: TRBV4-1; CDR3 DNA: TGCGCCAGCAGCCAAGGCGCAGGACTCATGAACACTGAAGCTTTCTTT; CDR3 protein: CASSQGAGLMNTEAFF
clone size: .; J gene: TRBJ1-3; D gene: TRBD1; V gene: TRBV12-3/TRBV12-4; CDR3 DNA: TGTGCCAGCAGTTGGGGACAGGGCTCTGGAAACACCATATATTTT; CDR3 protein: CASSWGQGSGNTIYF
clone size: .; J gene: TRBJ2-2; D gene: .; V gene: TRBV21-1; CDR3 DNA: TGTGCCAGCAGCAGTGCCCTAGGAGCGGGGGGCACCGGGGAGCTGTTTTTT; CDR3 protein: CASSSALGAGGTGELFF
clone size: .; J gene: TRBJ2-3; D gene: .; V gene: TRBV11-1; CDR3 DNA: TGTGCCAGCAGCTTAGCGCAAGGCGATACGCAGTATTTT; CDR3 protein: CASSLAQGDTQYF
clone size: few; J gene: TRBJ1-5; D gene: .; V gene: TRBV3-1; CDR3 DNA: TGTGCCAGCAGCCTCTCTCCCGGGGGGAGTCAGCCCCAGCATTTT; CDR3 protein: CASSLSPGGSQPQHF
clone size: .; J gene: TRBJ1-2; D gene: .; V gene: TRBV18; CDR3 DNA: TGTGCCAGCTCACCCTCGGTAGCTGGCTATGGCTACACCTTC; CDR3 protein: CASSPSVAGYGYTF
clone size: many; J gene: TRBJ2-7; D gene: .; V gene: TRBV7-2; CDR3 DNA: TGCGCCAGCAGCTCCGGGACTGGGAACTACGAGCAGTACTTC; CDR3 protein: CASSSGTGNYEQYF
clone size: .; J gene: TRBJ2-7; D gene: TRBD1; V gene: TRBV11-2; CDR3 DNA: TGTGCCAGCAGCCTACGACAGGGCGTCTCCTACGAGCAGTACTTC; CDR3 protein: CASSLRQGVSYEQYF
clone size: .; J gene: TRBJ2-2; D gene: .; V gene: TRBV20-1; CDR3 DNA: TGCAGTGCCCCTGAGGACAGCACGAACACCGGGGAGCTGTTTTTT; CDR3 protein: CSAPEDSTNTGELFF
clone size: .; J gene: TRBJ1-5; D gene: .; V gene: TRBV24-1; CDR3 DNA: TGTGCCACCAGTGATCCCGTGACAGCCTCGGCCCAGCATTTT; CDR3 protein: CATSDPVTASAQHF
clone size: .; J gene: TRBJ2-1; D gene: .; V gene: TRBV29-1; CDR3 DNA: TGCAGCGCGACTAGAGATAATGAGCAGTTCTTC; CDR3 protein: CSATRDNEQFF
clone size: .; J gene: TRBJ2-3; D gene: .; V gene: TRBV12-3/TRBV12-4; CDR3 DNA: TGTGCCAGCAGTTTCCAGGCTAGTCGAGATACGCAGTATTTT; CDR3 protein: CASSFQASRDTQYF
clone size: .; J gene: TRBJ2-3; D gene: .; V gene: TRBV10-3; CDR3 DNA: TGTGCCATCAGTGATTCGAGCACAGATACGCAGTATTTT; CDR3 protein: CAISDSSTDTQYF
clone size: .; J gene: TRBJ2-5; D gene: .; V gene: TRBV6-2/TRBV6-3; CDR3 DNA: TGTGCCAGCAGTTACTTCGGAGAGACCCAGTACTTC; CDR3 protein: CASSYFGETQYF
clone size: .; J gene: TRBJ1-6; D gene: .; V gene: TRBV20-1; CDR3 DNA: TGCAGTGCTGATCAGGGACGTTCACCCCTCCACTTT; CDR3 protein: CSADQGRSPLHF
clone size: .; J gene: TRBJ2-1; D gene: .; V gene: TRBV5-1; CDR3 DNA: TGCGCCAGCAGCTGGGCGGGGAGCTCCTACAATGAGCAGTTCTTC; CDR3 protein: CASSWAGSSYNEQFF
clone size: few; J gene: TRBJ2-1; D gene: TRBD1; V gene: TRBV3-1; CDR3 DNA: TGTGCCAGCAGCCGGTCGGACAGGTCGAGGGAGCAGTTCTTC; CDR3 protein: CASSRSDRSREQFF
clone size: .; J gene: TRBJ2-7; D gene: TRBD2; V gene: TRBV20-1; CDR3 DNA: TGCAGTGCTAGACTTCCCTCTCGGGATAGCGGGGGGCTCGAGCAGTACTTC; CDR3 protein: CSARLPSRDSGGLEQYF
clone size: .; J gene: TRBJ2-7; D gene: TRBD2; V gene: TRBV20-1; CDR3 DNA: TGCAGTGCTACCTCTAGCGGGGGGTCCTTTTCCGAGCAGTACTTC; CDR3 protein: CSATSSGGSFSEQYF
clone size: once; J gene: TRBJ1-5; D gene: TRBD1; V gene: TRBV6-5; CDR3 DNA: TGTGCCAGCAGACGCGGACAGGGAGGCAATCAGCCCCAGCATTTT; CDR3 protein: CASRRGQGGNQPQHF
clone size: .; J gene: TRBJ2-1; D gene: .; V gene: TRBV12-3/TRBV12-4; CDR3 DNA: TGTGCCAGCAGTTTCGAACAGCTTTCTTACAATGAGCAGTTCTTC; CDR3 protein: CASSFEQLSYNEQFF
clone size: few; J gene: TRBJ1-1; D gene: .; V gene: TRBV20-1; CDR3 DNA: TGCAGTGCCCAACGGGGGACTGAAGCTTTCTTT; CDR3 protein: CSAQRGTEAFF
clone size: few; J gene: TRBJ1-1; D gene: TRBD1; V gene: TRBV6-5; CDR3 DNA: TGTGCCAGCAGTTACGGGGATCGACAGGGTATTGGGTACACTGAAGCTTTCTTT; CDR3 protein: CASSYGDRQGIGYTEAFF
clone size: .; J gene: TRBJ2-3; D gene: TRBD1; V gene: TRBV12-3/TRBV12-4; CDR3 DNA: TGTGCCAGCAGTCAAGCGGACAGGGCGACAGATACGCAGTATTTT; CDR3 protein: CASSQADRATDTQYF
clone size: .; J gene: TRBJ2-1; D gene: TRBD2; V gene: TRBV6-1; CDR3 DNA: TGTGCCAGCAGTGTTACTAGCGGGGAACCGGGCAATGAGCAGTTCTTC; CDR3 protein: CASSVTSGEPGNEQFF
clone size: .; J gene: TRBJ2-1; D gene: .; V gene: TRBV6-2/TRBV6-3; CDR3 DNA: TGTGCCAGCAGACCCACATCACAGGACAATGAGCAGTTCTTC; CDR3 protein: CASRPTSQDNEQFF
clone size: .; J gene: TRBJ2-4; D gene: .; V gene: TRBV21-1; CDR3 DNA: TGTGCCAGCAGTATAGGTCAGGACAGGGCGGGAAAGGGGACGCTAGCCAAAAACATTCAGTACTTC; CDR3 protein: CASSIGQDRAGKGTLAKNIQYF
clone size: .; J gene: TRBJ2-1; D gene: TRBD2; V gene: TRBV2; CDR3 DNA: TGTGCCACCCTGGGGGGGGGGAACAGGCTGAATGAGCAGTTCTTC; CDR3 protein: CATLGGGNRLNEQFF
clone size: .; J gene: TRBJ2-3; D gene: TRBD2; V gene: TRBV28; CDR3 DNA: TGTGCCAGCACCTATAGACTAGCGGGGGAAAGCACAGATACGCAGTATTTT; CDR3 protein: CASTYRLAGESTDTQYF
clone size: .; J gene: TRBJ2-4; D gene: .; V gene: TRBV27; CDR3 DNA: TGTGCCAGCAGCTTCGAGGGTAGCGGAAACATTCAGTACTTC; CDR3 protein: CASSFEGSGNIQYF
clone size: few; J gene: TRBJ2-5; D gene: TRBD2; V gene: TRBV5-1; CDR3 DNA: TGCGCCAGCAGCTTGTCCGGGGGGGCGGCCAAAGAGACCCAGTACTTC; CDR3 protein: CASSLSGGAAKETQYF
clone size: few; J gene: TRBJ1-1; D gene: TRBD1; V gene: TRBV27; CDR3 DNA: TGTGCCAGCAGTCCATGGACAGGGAACACTGAAGCTTTCTTT; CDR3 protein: CASSPWTGNTEAFF
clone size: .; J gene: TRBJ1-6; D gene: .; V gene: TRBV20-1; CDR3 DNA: TGCAGTGCCCCGGTGCGGGGGATGTTGAATTCACCCCTCCACTTT; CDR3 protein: CSAPVRGMLNSPLHF
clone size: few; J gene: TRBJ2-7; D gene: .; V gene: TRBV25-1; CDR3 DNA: TGTGCCAGCAGTAAACTATGGGAGGGGGCAGAAGGGGAGCAGTACTTC; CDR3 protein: CASSKLWEGAEGEQYF
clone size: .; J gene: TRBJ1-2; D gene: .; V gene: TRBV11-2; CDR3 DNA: TGTGCCAGCAGTACCACAGGGTACTATGGCTACACCTTC; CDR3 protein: CASSTTGYYGYTF
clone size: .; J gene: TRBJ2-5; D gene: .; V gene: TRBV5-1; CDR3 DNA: TGCGCCAGCAGCTTGACAGCGACTCAAGAGACCCAGTACTTC; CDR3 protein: CASSLTATQETQYF
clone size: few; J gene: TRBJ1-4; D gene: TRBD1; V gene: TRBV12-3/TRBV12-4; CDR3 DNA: TGTGCCAGCAGTTTTTCAGGGGGCGGCTACGAAAAACTGTTTTTT; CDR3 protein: CASSFSGGGYEKLFF
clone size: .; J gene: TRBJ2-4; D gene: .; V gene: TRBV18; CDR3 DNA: TGTGCCAGCTCATCACCGACAGATAGCAAGCAGTACTTC; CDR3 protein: CASSSPTDSKQYF
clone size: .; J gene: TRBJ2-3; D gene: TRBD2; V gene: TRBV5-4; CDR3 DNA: TGTGCCAGCAAAATCGGCGAGCGGGGCGACACAGATACGCAGTATTTT; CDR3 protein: CASKIGERGDTDTQYF
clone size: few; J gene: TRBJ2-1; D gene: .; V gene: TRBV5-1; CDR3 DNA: TGCGCCAGCAGCCCCTCGGAGATAGCGTACCCGAGGAATGAGCAGTTCTTC; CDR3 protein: CASSPSEIAYPRNEQFF
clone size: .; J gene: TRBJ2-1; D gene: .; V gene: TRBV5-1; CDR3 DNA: TGCGCCAGTTCGAGGGGGGATGGGAATGAGCAGTTCTTC; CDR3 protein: CASSRGDGNEQFF
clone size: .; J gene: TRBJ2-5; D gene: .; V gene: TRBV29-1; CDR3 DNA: TGCAGCGTCCTAGACAGGCTCCAAGAGACCCAGTACTTC; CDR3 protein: CSVLDRLQETQYF
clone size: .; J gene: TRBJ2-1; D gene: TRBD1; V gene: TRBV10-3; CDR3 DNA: TGTGCCACCGCACTATGGACAGGGGTTCTATTCAATGAGCAGTTCTTC; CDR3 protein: CATALWTGVLFNEQFF
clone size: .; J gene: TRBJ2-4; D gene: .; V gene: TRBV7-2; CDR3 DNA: TGTGCCAGCAGCTACCCAGACAGGGCCAAAAACATTCAGTACTTC; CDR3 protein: CASSYPDRAKNIQYF
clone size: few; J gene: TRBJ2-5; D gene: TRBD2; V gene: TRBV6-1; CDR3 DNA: TGTGCCAGCAGAGCGGGGGGCTCACAAGAGACCCAGTACTTC; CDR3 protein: CASRAGGSQETQYF